The 13 T cell receptor beta chains listed next were all sequenced from one sample in a study of chemoradiotherapy in HPV16-positive cancers. Repertoires were generated with immunoSEQ multiplex PCR, while TCRdb's copy carries only in-frame clones and drops some. Here the sample spans 16,000 or so clones, approximately 84% being singletons. The sample was collected from a patient who underwent chemoradiotherapy. These receptors all stem from a human donor with HPV-associated anogenital cancer.

CDR3 coding DNA: TGTGCCAGCAGCTTTAAAACAGGGAACACTGAAGCTTTCTTT. This translates into CASSFKTGNTEAFF. The genes are TRBV5-4 and TRBJ1-1; tentative D call: TRBD1 (5 bases). Trimming cost V 2 bases and J 1 base, with 9 bases left between them. This CDR3 has 14 amino acids. Germline lookup yields CDR1 SGHNT and CDR2 YYREEE (reference sequence).

The chain combines TRBV9 with TRBJ1-3; D is undetermined. With 4 bases removed from V and 11 bases from J, the gap between germline ends came to 13 bases. The CDR3 totals 12 residues. Germline lookup yields CDR1 SGDLS and CDR2 YYNGEE. The CDR3 region is CASSPGVEAIYF. Written as DNA, the CDR3 is TGTGCCAGCAGCCCCGGAGTAGAGGCCATATATTTT. The full variable domain, rest sourced from reference TRBV9 and TRBJ1-3, is DSGVTQTPKHLITATGQRVTLRCSPRSGDLSVYWYQQSLDQGLQFLIQYYNGEERAKGNILERFSAQQFPDLHSELNLSSLELGDSALYFCASSPGVEAIYFGEGSWLTVV.

The V and J genes are TRBV30 and TRBJ1-2; TRBD1 aligns across 10 bases. The V segment lost 5 bases and the J segment 10 bases; nucleotides outside the gene matches: 4. The CDR3 is 11 residues long. Germline V gives CDR1 GTSNPN, CDR2 SVGIG (reference sequence). CDR3 coding DNA: TGTGCCTGGGGACAGGGGGGGATCTACACCTTC. Protein: CAWGQGGIYTF. The complete variable domain, with remaining parts taken from reference TRBV30 and TRBJ1-2, reads SQTIHQWPATLVQPVGSPLSLECTVEGTSNPNLYWYRQAAGRGLQLLFYSVGIGQISSEVPQNLSASRPQDRQFILSSKKLLLSDSGFYLCAWGQGGIYTFGSGTRLTVV.

In its sample, this clone was seen a few times. CDR3 sequence: CASTGGGNQPQHF. CDR3 coding DNA: TGTGCCAGCACAGGTGGGGGCAATCAGCCCCAGCATTTT. The chain is built from TRBV28 and TRBJ1-5, with no clear D. The CDR3 covers 13 residues. CDR1 and CDR2 from the germline V gene are MDHEN and SYDVKM. V was trimmed by 7 bases and J by 2 bases, leaving 9 bases between them.

The sample holds one count of this clone. The chain carries TRBV7-8 and TRBJ2-7; 8 nucleotides match TRBD1. The CDR3 totals 14 residues. V lost 6 bases, J lost 3 bases, and 7 bases stayed unmatched. Germline CDR1 reads SGHVS; CDR2 reads FQNEAQ. The CDR3 loop is CASRTNRGDYEQYF. Written as DNA, the CDR3 is TGTGCCAGCAGGACGAACAGGGGGGACTACGAGCAGTACTTC. Full variable domain (rest looked up from reference TRBV7-8 and TRBJ2-7): GAGVSQSPRYKVAKRGQDVALRCDPISGHVSLFWYQQALGQGPEFLTYFQNEAQLDKSGLPSDRFFAERPEGSVSTLKIQRTQQEDSAVYLCASRTNRGDYEQYFGPGTRLTVT.

V and J are TRBV19 and TRBJ1-6, with 8 bases identical to TRBD1. There are 15 residues in the CDR3. CDR1 and CDR2 from the germline V gene are LNHDA and SQIVND (reference sequence). V lost 6 bases and J lost 9; bases outside the gene matches: 10. CDR3 nucleotides: TGTGCCAGTAGCCCTGATCAGGGGGCGCGTTCACCCCTCCACTTT. As protein: CASSPDQGARSPLHF.

The gene calls are TRBV28 and TRBJ1-6; the match to TRBD1 covers 10 bases. V gave up 5 bases and J gave up 3 bases; unmatched junction bases: 7. Germline V gene sequence: CDR1 MDHEN, CDR2 SYDVKM. This CDR3 is built from 17 residues. As DNA, the CDR3 is TGTGCCAGCAGTATCCCTCGGACAGGGGGCTATAATTCACCCCTCCACTTT. It specifies CASSIPRTGGYNSPLHF.

The V and J genes are TRBV7-9 and TRBJ1-2; D unresolved. This CDR3 is 12 amino acids long. The germline V gene encodes CDR1 SEHNR and CDR2 FQNEAQ (reference sequence). V lost 3 bases, J lost 2 bases, and 4 bases lay in between. The CDR3 DNA follows: TGTGCCAGCAGCTTCAGCAACTATGGCTACACCTTC. Protein sequence: CASSFSNYGYTF.

V and J are TRBV5-6 and TRBJ2-7, with D perhaps TRBD1 (6 bases). The germline CDR1 and CDR2 sequences are SGHDT and YYEEEE. Between the trimmed V and J ends, which lost 0 bases and 2 bases, there was a span of 12 bases. This CDR3 has 15 amino acids. CDR3: CASSLVRQEAYEQYF. The CDR3 DNA sequence: TGTGCCAGCAGCTTGGTACGACAGGAAGCCTACGAGCAGTACTTC.

This sequence joins TRBV4-3 and TRBJ1-1; D is ambiguous. The CDR3 is 15 residues long. The V end was cut by 1 base, the J end by 0 bases, with 9 bases between. The germline V gene encodes CDR1 LGHNA and CDR2 YSLEER. The CDR3: CASSQGRSMNTEAFF. In nucleotides, the CDR3 is TGCGCCAGCAGCCAAGGGCGAAGCATGAACACTGAAGCTTTCTTT.

The V call is TRBV4-2, the J call TRBJ2-7; D is unclear. The CDR3 runs 15 residues. Trimming stripped 0 bases from V and 0 bases from J, with 9 bases between. Germline V gene data show CDR1 as LGHNA and CDR2 as YNFKEQ. The CDR3 loop is CASSQDQAGSYEQYF. In DNA, the CDR3 is TGTGCCAGCAGCCAAGACCAGGCAGGCTCCTACGAGCAGTACTTC.

The chain couples TRBV4-2 to TRBJ1-4; no firm D call. The CDR3 is made up of 14 amino acids. Germline V gene sequence: CDR1 LGHNA, CDR2 YNFKEQ. Trimming left V 0 bases short and J 5 bases short, with 7 bases between. CDR3 coding DNA: TGTGCCAGCAGCCAAGAGGCAAAGAATGAAAAACTGTTTTTT. Translated: CASSQEAKNEKLFF.

The chain is built from TRBV4-2 and TRBJ1-1; maybe TRBD1 (6 bases). The CDR3 is made up of 16 amino acids. The germline V gene encodes CDR1 LGHNA and CDR2 YNFKEQ. The germline V and J ends were trimmed by 0 bases and 7 bases, with 18 bases remaining between them. The CDR3 region is CASSQDVSGAGFEAFF. The CDR3 coding sequence is TGTGCCAGCAGCCAAGATGTTTCAGGGGCAGGGTTTGAAGCTTTCTTT.